The clone carrying this T cell receptor (beta chain) showed up just a few times. This sample is part of a study of cytomegalovirus exposure and HLA in healthy donors. The V gene's germline CDR1 is MNHEY and CDR2 SMNVEV (reference sequence). The CDR3 runs 15 residues. The V gene end was trimmed by 8 bases and the J gene end by 5 bases; junction bases not matched to a gene: 11. Amplification used 60 Vbeta primers and 13 Jbeta primers. Here immunoSEQ multiplex PCR was the method, and the copy in TCRdb shows in-frame clones only, minus some. The sample records roughly 130,000 clones, 8.5% being singletons. Those who donated were healthy bone marrow donors.

The chain combines TRBV27 with TRBJ2-5, with 10 bases aligning to TRBD2. The sequence was collected from a man aged 35 to 55 in good health and CMV-seronegative. Sequencing input: PBMCs. CDR3 loop: CASGGSSGGAETQYF. The CDR3 coding sequence is TGTGCCAGCGGGGGTTCCAGCGGGGGGGCGGAGACCCAGTACTTC.